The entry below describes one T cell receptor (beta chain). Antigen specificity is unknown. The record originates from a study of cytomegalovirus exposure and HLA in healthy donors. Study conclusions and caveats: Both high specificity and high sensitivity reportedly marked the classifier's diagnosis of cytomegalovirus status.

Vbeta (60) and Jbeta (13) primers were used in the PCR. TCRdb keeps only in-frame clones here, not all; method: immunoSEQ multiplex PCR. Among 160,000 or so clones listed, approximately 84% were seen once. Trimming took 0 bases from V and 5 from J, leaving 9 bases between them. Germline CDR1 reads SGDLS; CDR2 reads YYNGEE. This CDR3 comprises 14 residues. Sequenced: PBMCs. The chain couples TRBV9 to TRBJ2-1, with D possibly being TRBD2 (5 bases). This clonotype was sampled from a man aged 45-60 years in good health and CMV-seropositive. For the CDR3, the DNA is TGTGCCAGCAGCGTAGGTACTAGTAACAATGAGCAGTTCTTC. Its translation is CASSVGTSNNEQFF. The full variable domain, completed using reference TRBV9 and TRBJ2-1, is DSGVTQTPKHLITATGQRVTLRCSPRSGDLSVYWYQQSLDQGLQFLIQYYNGEERAKGNILERFSAQQFPDLHSELNLSSLELGDSALYFCASSVGTSNNEQFFGPGTRLTVL.